This TCR beta chain was sequenced during a study of control samples from healthy donors and cancer patients. The CDR3 is made up of 15 amino acids. V lost 0 bases and J lost 3; bases outside the gene matches: 5. The germline V gene encodes CDR1 MNHNS and CDR2 SASEGT. The table came from immunoSEQ multiplex PCR; TCRdb's copy has only in-frame clones and leaves some out. The sample records 35,000 to 45,000 clones, 85% to 95% being singletons. The rearrangement joins TRBV6-1 to TRBJ2-7; TRBD1 agrees at 7 bases. What was sequenced was PBMCs. This clonotype originated in a woman between 40 and 55 years old with head and neck cancer. For the CDR3, the DNA is TGTGCCAGCAGTGAAGCTTGGCAGGGGGTCTACGAGCAGTACTTC. Protein product: CASSEAWQGVYEQYF.